The T cell receptor beta chain described here comes from a study of cytomegalovirus exposure and HLA in healthy donors. It was with 60 Vbeta and 13 Jbeta primers that the PCR ran. TCRdb's copy holds only in-frame clones and misses some; the assay was immunoSEQ multiplex PCR. The table has 100,000 to 150,000 clones, approximately 80% seen once; the top ten hold approximately 11%. The sample consisted of PBMCs. This sequence originates from a man in his thirties or forties in good health and CMV-seropositive.

CDR3 nucleotide sequence: TGTGCCAGCAGTTACTCGGGGGGAGAAGCTTTCTTT. The encoded protein is CASSYSGGEAFF. The chain recombines TRBV6-5 with TRBJ1-1; D is possibly TRBD1 (5 bases). Looked up from germline, CDR1 is MNHEY and CDR2 is SVGAGI. The CDR3 runs to 12 residues. V lost 0 bases, J lost 8 bases, and 7 bases lay in between.